This T cell receptor beta chain was captured in a study of blood T cell repertoires in COVID-19. The overall study: The cDNA or gDNA used as material had been derived from T cells, B-cell-depleted T cells, or PBMCs.

In the authors' methods: The authors estimated nucleated cell counts from reference gene primer amplification. Assay used: immunoSEQ multiplex PCR; TCRdb lists only in-frame clones, some missing. V and J calls and clone size come straight from that table; D and trimming were deduced from the DNA. This sample has about 190,000 clones, with more than 85% found just once. The germline CDR1 and CDR2 sequences are MNHNS and SASEGT. This CDR3 is 14 amino acids long. Trimming at V came to 2 bases and at J to 11 bases, leaving 11 bases not matched to a gene. J is TRBJ1-1 and V is TRBV6-1, with TRBD1 identical over 7 bases. Source material: peripheral blood. This clonotype was sampled from a man in his thirties or forties with acute or convalescent COVID-19. CDR3 in amino acids: CASSESRGSSWAFF. The CDR3 DNA sequence: TGTGCCAGCAGTGAATCCAGGGGGTCTTCATGGGCTTTCTTT.